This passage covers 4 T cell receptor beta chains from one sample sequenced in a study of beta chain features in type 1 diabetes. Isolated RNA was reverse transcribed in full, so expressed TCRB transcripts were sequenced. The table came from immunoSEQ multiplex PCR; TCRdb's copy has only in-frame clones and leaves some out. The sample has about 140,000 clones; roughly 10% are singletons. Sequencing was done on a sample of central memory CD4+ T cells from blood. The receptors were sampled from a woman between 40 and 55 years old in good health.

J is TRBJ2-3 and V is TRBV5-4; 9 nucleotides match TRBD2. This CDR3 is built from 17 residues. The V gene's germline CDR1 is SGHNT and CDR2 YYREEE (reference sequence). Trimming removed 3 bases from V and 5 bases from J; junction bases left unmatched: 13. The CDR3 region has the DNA TGTGCCAGCAGCTCCCCTCTAGGCGGGGGGGCGGTAGATACGCAGTATTTT. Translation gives CASSSPLGGGAVDTQYF.

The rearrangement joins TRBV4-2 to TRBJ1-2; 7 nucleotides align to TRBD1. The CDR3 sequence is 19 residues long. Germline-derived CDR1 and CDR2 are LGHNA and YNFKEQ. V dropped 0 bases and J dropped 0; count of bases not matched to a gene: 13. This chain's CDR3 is CASSQDRQGRREANYGYTF. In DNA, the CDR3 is TGTGCCAGCAGCCAAGATCGACAGGGAAGGAGAGAGGCTAACTATGGCTACACCTTC.

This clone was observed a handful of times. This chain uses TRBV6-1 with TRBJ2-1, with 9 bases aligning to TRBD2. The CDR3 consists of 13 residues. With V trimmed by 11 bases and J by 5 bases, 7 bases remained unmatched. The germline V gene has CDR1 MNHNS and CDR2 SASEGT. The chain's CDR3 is CAGRTSANNEQFF. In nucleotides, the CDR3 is TGTGCCGGACGGACTAGCGCAAACAATGAGCAGTTCTTC.

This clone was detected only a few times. In nucleotides, the CDR3 is TGTGCCGGACACCCCCGGCCAGCCTACAATGAGCAGTTCTTC. This codes for CAGHPRPAYNEQFF. The gene calls are TRBV27 and TRBJ2-1, with D tentatively TRBD1 (5 bases). This CDR3 contains 14 residues. The germline V gene has CDR1 MNHEY and CDR2 SMNVEV (reference sequence). With 11 bases removed from V and 2 bases from J, the gap between germline ends came to 16 bases.